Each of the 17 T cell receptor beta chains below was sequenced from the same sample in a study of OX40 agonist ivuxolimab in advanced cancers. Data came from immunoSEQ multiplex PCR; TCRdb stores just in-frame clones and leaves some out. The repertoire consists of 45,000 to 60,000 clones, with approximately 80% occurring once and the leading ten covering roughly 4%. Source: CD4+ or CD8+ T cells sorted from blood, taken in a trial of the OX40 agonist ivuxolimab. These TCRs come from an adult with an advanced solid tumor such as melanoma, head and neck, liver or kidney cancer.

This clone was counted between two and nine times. The CDR3 reads CASSLRTGYSNQPQHF. CDR3 DNA sequence: TGTGCCAGCAGCCTAAGGACAGGCTATAGCAATCAGCCCCAGCATTTT. V is TRBV7-2 and J is TRBJ1-5, with 7 positions matching TRBD1. From germline, CDR1 is SGHTA and CDR2 FQGNSA. V shed 5 bases, J shed 0 bases, and the junction held 7 bases outside the gene matches. The CDR3 extends over 16 amino acids.

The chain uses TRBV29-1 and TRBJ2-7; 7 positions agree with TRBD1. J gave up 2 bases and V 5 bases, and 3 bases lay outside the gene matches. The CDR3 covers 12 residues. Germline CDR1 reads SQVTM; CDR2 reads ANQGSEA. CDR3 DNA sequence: TGCAGCGTTCGAACAGGGGCCTACGAGCAGTACTTC. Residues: CSVRTGAYEQYF.

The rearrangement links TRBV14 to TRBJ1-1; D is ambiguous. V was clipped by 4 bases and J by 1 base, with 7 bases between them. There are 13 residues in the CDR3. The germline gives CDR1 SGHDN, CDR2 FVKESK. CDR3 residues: CASSLQWNTEAFF. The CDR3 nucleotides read TGTGCCAGCAGCCTCCAGTGGAACACTGAAGCTTTCTTT.

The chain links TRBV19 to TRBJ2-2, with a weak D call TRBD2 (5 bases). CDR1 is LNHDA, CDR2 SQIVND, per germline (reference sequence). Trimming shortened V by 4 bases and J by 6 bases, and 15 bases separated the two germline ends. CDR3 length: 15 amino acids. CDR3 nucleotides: TGTGCCAGTAGTACAGACCCCGGACTCTCCGGGGAGCTGTTTTTT. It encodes CASSTDPGLSGELFF.

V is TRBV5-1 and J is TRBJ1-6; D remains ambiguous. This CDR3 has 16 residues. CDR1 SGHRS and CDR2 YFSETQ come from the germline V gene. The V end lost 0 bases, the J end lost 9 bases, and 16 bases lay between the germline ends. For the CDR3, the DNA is TGCGCCAGCAGCTTGGAGGCGGGAAAGGAGTCTTCACCCCTCCACTTT. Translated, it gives CASSLEAGKESSPLHF.

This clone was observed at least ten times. CDR3 residues: CASSRTGAGDGGNTIYF. The DNA for the CDR3 is TGTGCCAGCAGCAGGACAGGGGCCGGGGATGGTGGAAACACCATATATTTT. The rearrangement uses TRBV28 and TRBJ1-3; the match to TRBD1 covers 9 bases. This CDR3 has 17 amino acids. V trimming: 6 bases; J trimming: 3 bases; junction bases outside the gene matches: 12. Per the germline V gene, CDR1 is MDHEN and CDR2 is SYDVKM.

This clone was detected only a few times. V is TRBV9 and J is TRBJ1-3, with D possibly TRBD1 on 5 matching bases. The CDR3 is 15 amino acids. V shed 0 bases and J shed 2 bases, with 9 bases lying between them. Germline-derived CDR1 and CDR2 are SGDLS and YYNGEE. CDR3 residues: CASSVGRAPGNTIYF. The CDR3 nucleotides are TGTGCCAGCAGCGTAGGCAGGGCGCCTGGAAACACCATATATTTT.

In nucleotides, the CDR3 is TGTGCCAGCAGCCCCCGGGACAGGGGGACCTACGAGCAGTACTTC. It is translated as CASSPRDRGTYEQYF. This chain connects TRBV7-8 to TRBJ2-7; 11 bases align to TRBD1. J gave up 2 bases and V 5 bases, and 5 bases lay outside the gene matches. This CDR3 region has 15 residues. From germline, CDR1 is SGHVS and CDR2 FQNEAQ.

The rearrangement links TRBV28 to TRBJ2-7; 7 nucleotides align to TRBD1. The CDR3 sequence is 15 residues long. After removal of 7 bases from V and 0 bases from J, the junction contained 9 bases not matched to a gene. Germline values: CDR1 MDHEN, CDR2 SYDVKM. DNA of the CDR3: TGTGCCAGCACCGTACAGGGGTCCCCCTCCTACGAGCAGTACTTC. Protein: CASTVQGSPSYEQYF.

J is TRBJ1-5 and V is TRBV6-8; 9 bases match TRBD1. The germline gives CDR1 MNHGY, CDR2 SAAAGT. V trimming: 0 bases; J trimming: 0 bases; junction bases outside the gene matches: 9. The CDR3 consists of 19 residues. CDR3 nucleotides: TGTGCCAGCAGTTACTCGACCCGACGGGACAGGGATAGCAATCAGCCCCAGCATTTT. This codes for CASSYSTRRDRDSNQPQHF.

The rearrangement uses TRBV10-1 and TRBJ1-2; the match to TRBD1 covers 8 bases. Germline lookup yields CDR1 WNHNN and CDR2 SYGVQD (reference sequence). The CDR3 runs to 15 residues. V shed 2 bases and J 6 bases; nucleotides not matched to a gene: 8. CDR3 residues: CASSENGRGRDGYTF. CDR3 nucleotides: TGCGCCAGCAGTGAGAACGGCAGGGGGCGCGATGGCTACACCTTC.

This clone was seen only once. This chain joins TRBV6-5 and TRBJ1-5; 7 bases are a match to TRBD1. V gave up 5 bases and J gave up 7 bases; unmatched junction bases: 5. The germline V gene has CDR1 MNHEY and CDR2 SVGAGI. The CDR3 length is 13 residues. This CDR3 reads CASSRTGAQPQHF. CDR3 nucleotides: TGTGCCAGCAGTCGTACAGGGGCCCAGCCCCAGCATTTT.

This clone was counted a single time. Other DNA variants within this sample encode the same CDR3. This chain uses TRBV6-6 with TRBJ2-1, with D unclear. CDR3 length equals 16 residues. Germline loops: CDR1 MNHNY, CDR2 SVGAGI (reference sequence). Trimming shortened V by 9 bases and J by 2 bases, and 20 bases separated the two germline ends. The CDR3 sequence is CASSPSTNSAYNEQFF. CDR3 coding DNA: TGTGCCAGTAGTCCATCAACAAATTCGGCCTACAATGAGCAGTTCTTC.

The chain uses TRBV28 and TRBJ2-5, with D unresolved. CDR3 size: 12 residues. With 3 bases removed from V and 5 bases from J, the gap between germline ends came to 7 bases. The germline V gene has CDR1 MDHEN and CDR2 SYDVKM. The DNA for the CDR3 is TGTGCCAGCAGTTTGAATGGGGAGACCCAGTACTTC. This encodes CASSLNGETQYF.

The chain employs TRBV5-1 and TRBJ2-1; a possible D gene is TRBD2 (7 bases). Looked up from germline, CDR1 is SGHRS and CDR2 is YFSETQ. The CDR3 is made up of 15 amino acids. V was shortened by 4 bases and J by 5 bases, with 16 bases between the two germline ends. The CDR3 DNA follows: TGCGCCAGCAGCGTGGGGACGGGGGGCAACAATGAGCAGTTCTTC. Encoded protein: CASSVGTGGNNEQFF. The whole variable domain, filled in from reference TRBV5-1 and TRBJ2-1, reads KAGVTQTPRYLIKTRGQQVTLSCSPISGHRSVSWYQQTPGQGLQFLFEYFSETQRNKGNFPGRFSGRQFSNSRSEMNVSTLELGDSALYLCASSVGTGGNNEQFFGPGTRLTVL.

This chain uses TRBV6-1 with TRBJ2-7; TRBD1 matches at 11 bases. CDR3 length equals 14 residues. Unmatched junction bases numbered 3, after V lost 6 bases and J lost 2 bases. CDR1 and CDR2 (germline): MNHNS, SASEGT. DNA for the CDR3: TGTGCCAGCAGGCCGGGACAGGGGGCCTACGAGCAGTACTTC. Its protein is CASRPGQGAYEQYF.

Here the CDR3 DNA reads TGCGCCAGCAGCTTGGCCACTAGCGGGGCAGAGACCCAGTACTTC. Its protein product is CASSLATSGAETQYF. The rearrangement uses TRBV5-1 and TRBJ2-5, with 10 bases matching TRBD2. V lost 0 bases to trimming and J lost 4 bases; unmatched junction nucleotides: 3. Germline loops: CDR1 SGHRS, CDR2 YFSETQ. The length of the CDR3 is 15 residues.